Shown below are 14 T cell receptor beta chains from a single sample sequenced in a study of naive and memory T cell subsets. Reverse transcription of blood and skin TCR RNA was primed at alpha and beta constant regions. TCRdb re-called the 5' RACE reads through MiXCR, storing one row per CDR3 protein. The repertoire holds over 20,000 distinct CDR3 sequences, with roughly 25% as singletons. RNA was extracted from more than 2 ml of whole blood of healthy adults. The source of these receptors is a female donor in good health.

This clonotype rates as medium-sized. The rearrangement joins TRBV10-1 to TRBJ2-5; D is unclear. The CDR3 runs 14 residues. Germline assignment: CDR1 WNHNN and CDR2 SYGVQD (reference sequence). V was cut by 3 bases and J by 6 bases, with 14 bases left in between. CDR3 loop: CASSDLADEKTQYF. In DNA form, the CDR3 reads TGCGCCAGCAGTGATTTGGCCGACGAGAAGACCCAGTACTTC.

This clonotype was seen ten or more times. The chain uses TRBV11-2 and TRBJ2-5, with D perhaps matching TRBD2 (5 bases). Germline V gene lookup returns CDR1 SGHAT and CDR2 FQNNGV. The CDR3 runs to 17 residues. Trimming cost V 4 bases and J 2 bases, with 20 bases left between them. The CDR3 bases are TGTGCCAGCAGCTATACCCCCTTTGGCCAGCGGCAAGAGACCCAGTACTTC. Its protein product is CASSYTPFGQRQETQYF.

V and J are TRBV7-9 and TRBJ2-5; tentatively, D is TRBD2 (6 bases). Trimming cost V 5 bases and J 4 bases, with 17 bases left between them. CDR1 SEHNR and CDR2 FQNEAQ come from the germline V gene (reference sequence). The CDR3 sequence is 15 residues long. CDR3 nucleotide sequence: TGTGCCAGCAGCCGAGATGGAGGGAGCGGAGAGACCCAGTACTTC. Its translation: CASSRDGGSGETQYF.

The V gene is TRBV6-5, the J gene TRBJ2-3, with D perhaps matching TRBD1 (6 bases). The CDR3 sequence is 15 residues long. The germline gives CDR1 MNHEY, CDR2 SVGAGI. V lost 7 bases and J 1 base, leaving 15 bases between the germline ends. The CDR3 DNA is TGTGCCAGCACCGAAGGGGCAGGGGGCACAGATACGCAGTATTTT. Translating gives CASTEGAGGTDTQYF.

This clonotype has more than one count but fewer than ten. This rearrangement joins TRBV20-1 to TRBJ2-5; 8 bases fit TRBD2. V gave up 4 bases and J gave up 1 base; unmatched junction bases: 5. The length of the CDR3 is 14 residues. Germline values: CDR1 DFQATT, CDR2 SNEGSKA (reference sequence). Written as DNA, the CDR3 is TGCAGTGCTATAAGCGGGGGACTCCAAGAGACCCAGTACTTC. Translating gives CSAISGGLQETQYF.

The V gene is TRBV20-1, the J gene TRBJ2-2; D is uncertain. This CDR3 is 15 amino acids long. The ends were cut back, 2 bases at V and 3 bases at J, with 13 bases in the middle. Germline-derived CDR1 and CDR2 are DFQATT and SNEGSKA (reference sequence). CDR3 sequence reads: CSARHSGSYTGELFF. In DNA form, the CDR3 reads TGCAGTGCTAGACATTCCGGGTCATACACCGGGGAGCTGTTTTTT.

The chain uses TRBV6-2 or TRBV6-3 and TRBJ2-7, with D perhaps assigned TRBD1 or TRBD2 (5 bases each). This CDR3 spans 16 amino acids. Trimming left V 6 bases short and J 2 bases short, with 20 bases between. Germline values: CDR1 MNHEY, CDR2 SVGEGT. This chain's CDR3 is CASRPAGTTPTYEQYF. CDR3 DNA sequence: TGTGCCAGCAGACCAGCCGGGACCACCCCAACCTACGAGCAGTACTTC.

The V call is TRBV29-1, the J call TRBJ1-1; D is perhaps TRBD1 (5 bases). Trimming cost V 5 bases and J 4 bases, with 8 bases left between them. CDR1 and CDR2 from the germline V gene are SQVTM and ANQGSEA. The CDR3 sequence is 11 residues long. The DNA of the CDR3 is TGCAGCGTTCGAGGGACCACTGAAGCTTTCTTT. Residues: CSVRGTTEAFF.

This clonotype was counted many times. DNA for the CDR3: TGTGCCAGCAGCTTAGGGCCCGGGACTAGCTTGCGGCGCTACAATGAGCAGTTCTTC. Translation: CASSLGPGTSLRRYNEQFF. The rearrangement links TRBV7-2 to TRBJ2-1, with 9 bases matching TRBD2. This CDR3 has 19 residues. Germline CDR1 SGHTA, CDR2 FQGNSA. The V and J ends lost 1 base and 3 bases, in that order; junction bases with no gene match: 13. Full variable domain (remainder filled in from reference TRBV7-2 and TRBJ2-1): GAGVSQSPSNKVTEKGKDVELRCDPISGHTALYWYRQSLGQGLEFLIYFQGNSAPDKSGLPSDRFSAERTGGSVSTLTIQRTQQEDSAVYLCASSLGPGTSLRRYNEQFFGPGTRLTVL.

The genes are TRBV5-4 and TRBJ1-1, with 7 bases matching TRBD1. With 4 bases clipped from V and 7 bases from J, the junction kept 4 bases outside the gene matches. From germline, CDR1 is SGHNT and CDR2 YYREEE (reference sequence). CDR3 length: 12 residues. CDR3 in amino acids: CASSLTGDEAFF. The CDR3 DNA reads as TGTGCCAGCAGCCTAACAGGGGATGAAGCTTTCTTT.

By sample fraction, this clonotype is medium-sized (0.01 to 0.1%). The genes are TRBV2 and TRBJ2-1, with 10 bases that match TRBD2. CDR1 and CDR2 (germline): SNHLY, FYNNEI. CDR3 length: 19 residues. V was clipped by 2 bases and J by 1 base; unmatched bases: 11. This chain's CDR3 is CASSEPMSGGAESYNEQFF. Written as DNA, the CDR3 is TGTGCCAGCAGTGAACCGATGAGCGGGGGGGCCGAGTCCTACAATGAGCAGTTCTTC.

In this sample, this clonotype turned up a few times. The chain links TRBV10-3 to TRBJ2-5; 8 nucleotides agree with TRBD2. The CDR3 runs to 17 residues. V trimming: 3 bases; J trimming: 5 bases; junction bases outside the gene matches: 14. CDR1 and CDR2 from the germline V gene are ENHRY and SYGVKD. In DNA, the CDR3 is TGTGCCATCAGTGACGTAGTAGCGGGGAATTTAGGGGAGACCCAGTACTTC. Translated: CAISDVVAGNLGETQYF.

In nucleotides, the CDR3 is TGCGCCAGCAGCCAAGATGGGGCTAGAAAAAGCCAGTTCTTC. It specifies CASSQDGARKSQFF. The chain has TRBV4-3 and TRBJ2-1, with D perhaps TRBD1 (5 bases). With 0 bases removed from V and 13 bases from J, the gap between germline ends came to 16 bases. The CDR3 totals 14 residues. The germline gives CDR1 LGHNA, CDR2 YSLEER.

Only a few counts were recorded for this clonotype. One base away lies a much larger clone, so this may be a sequencing read error. CDR3 nucleotide sequence: TGCAGCGTTGAAGCCAGGTGTAATGGCTACACCTTC. Translation gives CSVEARCNGYTF. The chain recombines TRBV29-1 with TRBJ1-2; no clear D. From germline, CDR1 is SQVTM and CDR2 ANQGSEA. With 1 base removed from V and 6 bases from J, the gap between germline ends came to 9 bases. The CDR3 is 12 amino acids.